The T cell receptor beta chain described here comes from a study of blood T cells in healthy people across ages. V lost 4 bases to trimming and J lost 4 bases; unmatched junction nucleotides: 2. This CDR3 has 13 residues. For the second PCR, which ran for about 6 to 11 cycles, a sample-barcoded 5' primer and a J-beta primer mix were used. TCRdb re-called the 5' RACE reads through MiXCR, storing one row per CDR3 protein. The top ten hold 20% to 25% of the sample, which has 700,000 to 800,000 distinct CDR3 sequences, 35% to 45% seen once. The receptor's source is a woman aged 55-69 years in good health. The source material was blood. This chain uses TRBV12-3 or TRBV12-4 with TRBJ2-5; 8 positions agree with TRBD1. This chain's CDR3 is CASSCDRGETQYF. CDR3 DNA: TGTGCCAGCAGTTGTGACAGGGGAGAGACCCAGTACTTC.